This T cell receptor beta chain was captured in a study of blood T cell repertoires in COVID-19 (dated by TCRdb to 2018 to 2021). Turning to the overall study: Samples covering the acute and convalescent phases of COVID-19 were provided by collaborators in the United States, Italy and Spain. The samples were drawn from the first 160 participants of the ongoing ImmuneRACE study and from 950 to 1,500 subjects provided by 6 global collaborators. The dataset comprised deeply sampled blood TCRbeta repertoires from subjects exposed to, actively infected with, or recovered from COVID-19. The repertoires were released in a freely available public database intended as a resource for research on the immune response to SARS-CoV-2. Sample metadata almost always included a de-identified subject ID, COVID-19 status, age in years and sex. The prospective study material was composed of cDNA or gDNA derived from T cells, B-cell-depleted T cells, or PBMCs. Where HLA class I and class II types were available, the types were taken from metadata supplied by the sample provider, not from assay-based typing. Broad study findings and their caveats: The quantity of clinical and demographic metadata differed by source and by participant and was supplied without curation.

TCRbeta CDR3 regions were amplified from genomic DNA using the immunoSEQ Assay, a bias-controlled multiplex PCR. Regarding the original processing steps: Nucleated cell counts per sample were estimated from amplification of reference gene primers within the assay. To quantify the absolute abundance of each unique TCRbeta CDR3 rearrangement, sequence reads were collapsed and filtered. For each sample, productive Simpson clonality was calculated as the square root of Simpson's diversity index over productive rearrangements. This is the immuneACCESS table as TCRdb keeps it, with only in-frame sequences that have V and J called. A part of the clones is gone; compared with another copy, unresolved V genes explain less than half, and the rest is unexplained. The DNA was the basis for D and trimming; V, J and clone size are from that table. This sample lists some 70,000 clones; approximately 88% were detected once. Less than 2.5% of the sample goes to the ten largest clones.

Whole blood was collected in K2EDTA tubes by collaborating institutions according to the institutions' own protocols. Collaborator samples were shipped for TCRbeta analysis as frozen whole blood, isolated PBMCs, or DNA extracted from either sample type. From a lookup of the germline V gene, CDR1 and CDR2 are SGHAT and FQNNGV. From its cysteine to its phenylalanine, the CDR3 spans 16 amino acids. CDR3 DNA only is kept here, 48 bases in frame from base 1. Trimming takes 6 bases from V and 4 bases from J, and the germline ends sit 19 bases apart. This clone turned up a few times. Its antigen is not yet known. Per-nucleotide qualities are absent, and no much larger clonotype sits a single base away.

The V gene is TRBV11-2 and the J gene is TRBJ2-1, with a weak D call of TRBD2 (6 bases match). The sequencing sample was made of peripheral blood. The receptor's source is a human donor in a cohort sampled during active COVID-19. The CDR3: CASSNTRDWGYNEQFF. The DNA sequence is as follows: TGTGCCAGCAGTAATACCCGGGACTGGGGGTACAATGAGCAGTTCTTC.